This entry concerns a single TCR beta chain. There are 14 residues in the CDR3. Original processing notes: Researchers report that nucleated cell counts were estimated from reference gene primer amplification. Assay used: immunoSEQ multiplex PCR; TCRdb lists only in-frame clones, some missing. For V, J and clone size, that table is used; D and trimming come from the DNA. Altogether 260,000 or so clones are present, roughly 90% being singletons, with the ten largest covering about 8.6%. The sample is drawn from a study of blood T cell repertoires in COVID-19. The specimen was peripheral blood. This receptor was identified in a man aged 18 to 30 with active or convalescent COVID-19. The chain is built from TRBV21-1 and TRBJ2-7; the table's TRBD1 call for D was not verified on the DNA. TRBV21-1 is described as a pseudogene. In nucleotides, the CDR3 is TGTGCCAGCAGTACCGACAGGGTTTTTCTCGAGCAGTACTTC. Its protein product is CASSTDRVFLEQYF.